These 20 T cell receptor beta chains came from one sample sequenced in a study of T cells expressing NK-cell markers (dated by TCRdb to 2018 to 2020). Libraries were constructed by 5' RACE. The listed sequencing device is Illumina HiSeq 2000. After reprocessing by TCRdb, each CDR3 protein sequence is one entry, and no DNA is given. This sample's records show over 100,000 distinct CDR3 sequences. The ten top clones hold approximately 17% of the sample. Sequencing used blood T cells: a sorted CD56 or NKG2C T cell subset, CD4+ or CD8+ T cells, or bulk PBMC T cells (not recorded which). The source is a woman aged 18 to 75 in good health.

The CDR3 sequence: CASSLGAGSYNEQFF. This sequence joins TRBV7-9 and TRBJ2-1; the TCRdb D gene call, TRBD2, has no DNA to confirm it. The germline V gene encodes CDR1 SEHNR and CDR2 FQNEAQ (reference sequence). The CDR3 loop spans 15 amino acids.

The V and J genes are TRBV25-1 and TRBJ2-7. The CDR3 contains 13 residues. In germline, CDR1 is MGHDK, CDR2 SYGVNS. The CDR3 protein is CASSEYGSEEQYF.

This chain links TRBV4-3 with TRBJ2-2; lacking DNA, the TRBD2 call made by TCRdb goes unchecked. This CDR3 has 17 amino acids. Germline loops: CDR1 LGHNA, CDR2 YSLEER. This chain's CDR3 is CASSQDWREANTGELFF.

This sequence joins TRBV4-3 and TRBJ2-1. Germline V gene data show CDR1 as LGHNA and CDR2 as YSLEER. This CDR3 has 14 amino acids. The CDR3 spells CASSQDGANNEQFF.

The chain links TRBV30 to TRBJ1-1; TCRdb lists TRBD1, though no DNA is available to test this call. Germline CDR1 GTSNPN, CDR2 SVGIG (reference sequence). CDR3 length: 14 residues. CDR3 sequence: CAWVSGAGVIGAFF. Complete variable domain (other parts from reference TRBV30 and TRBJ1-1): SQTIHQWPATLVQPVGSPLSLECTVEGTSNPNLYWYRQAAGRGLQLLFYSVGIGQISSEVPQNLSASRPQDRQFILSSKKLLLSDSGFYLCAWVSGAGVIGAFFGQGTRLTVV.

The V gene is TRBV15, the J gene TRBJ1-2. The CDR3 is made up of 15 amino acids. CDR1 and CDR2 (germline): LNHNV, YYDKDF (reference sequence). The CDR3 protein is CATTEEGGSIYGYTF.

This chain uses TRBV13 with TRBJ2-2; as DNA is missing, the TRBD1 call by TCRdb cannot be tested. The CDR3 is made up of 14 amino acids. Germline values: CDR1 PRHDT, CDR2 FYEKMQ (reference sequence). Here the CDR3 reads CASSLGTETGELFF.

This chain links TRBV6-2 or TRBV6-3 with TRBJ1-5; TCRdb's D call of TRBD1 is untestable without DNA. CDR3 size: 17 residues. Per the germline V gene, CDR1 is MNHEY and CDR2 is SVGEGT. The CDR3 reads CASSYPTGHPSNQPQHF.

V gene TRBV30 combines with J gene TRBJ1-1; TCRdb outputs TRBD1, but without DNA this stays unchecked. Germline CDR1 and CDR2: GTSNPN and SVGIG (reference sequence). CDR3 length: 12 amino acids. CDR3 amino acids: CAWSSGGTEAFF. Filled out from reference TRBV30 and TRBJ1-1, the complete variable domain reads SQTIHQWPATLVQPVGSPLSLECTVEGTSNPNLYWYRQAAGRGLQLLFYSVGIGQISSEVPQNLSASRPQDRQFILSSKKLLLSDSGFYLCAWSSGGTEAFFGQGTRLTVV.

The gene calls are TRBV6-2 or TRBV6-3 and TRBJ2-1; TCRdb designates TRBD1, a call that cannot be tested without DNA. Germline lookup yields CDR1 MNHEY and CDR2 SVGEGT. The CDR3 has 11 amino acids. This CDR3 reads CAVDRGYEQFF.

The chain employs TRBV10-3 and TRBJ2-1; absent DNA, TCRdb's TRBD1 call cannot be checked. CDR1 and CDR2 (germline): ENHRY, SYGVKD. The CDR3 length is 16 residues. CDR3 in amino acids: CAISETSLVRGFEQFF.

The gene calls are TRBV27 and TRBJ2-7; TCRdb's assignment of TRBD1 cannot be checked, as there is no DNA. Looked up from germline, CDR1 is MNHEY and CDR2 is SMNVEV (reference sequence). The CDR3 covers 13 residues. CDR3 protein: CASSPQASREQYF.

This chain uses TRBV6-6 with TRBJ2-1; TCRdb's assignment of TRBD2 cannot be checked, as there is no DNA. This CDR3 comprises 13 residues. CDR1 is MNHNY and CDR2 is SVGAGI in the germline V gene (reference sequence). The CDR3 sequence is CASSPLLAAEQFF.

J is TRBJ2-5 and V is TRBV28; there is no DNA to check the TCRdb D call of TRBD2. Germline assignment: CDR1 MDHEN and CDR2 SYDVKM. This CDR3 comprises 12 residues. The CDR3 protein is CATLRWGETQYF.

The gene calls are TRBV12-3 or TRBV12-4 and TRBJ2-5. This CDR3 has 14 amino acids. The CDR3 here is CASSSSGHQETQYF.

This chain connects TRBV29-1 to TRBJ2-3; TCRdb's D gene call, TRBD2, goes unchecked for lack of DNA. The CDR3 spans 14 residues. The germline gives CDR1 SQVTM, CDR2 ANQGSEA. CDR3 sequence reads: CSVVSGGHPDTQYF.

CDR3 loop: CSVGDPSTDTQYF. This chain connects TRBV29-1 to TRBJ2-3. This CDR3 contains 13 residues. Germline lookup yields CDR1 SQVTM and CDR2 ANQGSEA.

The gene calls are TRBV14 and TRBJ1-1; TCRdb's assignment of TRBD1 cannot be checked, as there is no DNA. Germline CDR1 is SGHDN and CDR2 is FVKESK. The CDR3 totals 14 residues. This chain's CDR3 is CASSQVTGYTEAFF.

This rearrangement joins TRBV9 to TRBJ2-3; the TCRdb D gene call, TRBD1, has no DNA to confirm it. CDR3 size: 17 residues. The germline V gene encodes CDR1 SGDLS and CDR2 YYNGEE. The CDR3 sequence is CASSVGIGAGGTDTQYF.

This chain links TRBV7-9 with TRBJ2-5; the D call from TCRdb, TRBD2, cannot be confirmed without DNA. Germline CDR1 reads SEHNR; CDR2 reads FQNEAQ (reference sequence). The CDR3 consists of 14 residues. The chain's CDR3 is CAARPDVASETQYF. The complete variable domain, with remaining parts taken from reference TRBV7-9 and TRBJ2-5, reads DTGVSQNPRHKITKRGQNVTFRCDPISEHNRLYWYRQTLGQGPEFLTYFQNEAQLEKSRLLSDRFSAERPKGSFSTLEIQRTEQGDSAMYLCAARPDVASETQYFGPGTRLLVL.